The text below deals with one T cell receptor beta chain. The data stem from a study of Graves' ophthalmopathy and Graves' hyperthyroidism. Researchers took RNA transcripts and amplified TCR beta CDR3 regions from them. RT-PCR with HTBI primers came first, then second-round multiplex PCR. One entry per CDR3 protein, called by TCRdb with MiXCR from the multiplex PCR reads. The sample shows more than 550,000 distinct CDR3 sequences, over 40% of them seen only once. Between the trimmed V and J ends, which lost 9 bases and 1 base, there was a span of 9 bases. Germline V gene data show CDR1 as SNHLY and CDR2 as FYNNEI. The CDR3 spans 13 residues.

Sequenced input: peripheral blood. The receptor's source is an adult man with Graves' ophthalmopathy. This chain connects TRBV2 to TRBJ1-4, with a tentative D call TRBD1 (6 bases). The CDR3 DNA reads TGTGCCAGTGAACAGGGAACTAATGAAAAACTGTTTTTT. Translated: CASEQGTNEKLFF.